This is a list of T cell receptor beta chains from one sample in a study of blood T cell repertoires in COVID-19. The table came from immunoSEQ multiplex PCR; TCRdb's copy has only in-frame clones and leaves some out. Of some 150,000 clones in the sample, around 81% are singletons; the top ten hold 4%. Sample: peripheral blood. These receptors were collected from a woman aged 55 to 70 with acute or convalescent COVID-19. Each CDR3 is given with its conserved first and last residue. The D gene is left open where the match is weak. Only some rows state a clone size, as once, few, many or a class for expanded clones.

d_gene	abundance	v_gene	j_gene	CDR3nt	CDR3aa
TRBD1	.	TRBV7-3	TRBJ1-5	TGTGCCAGCAGCCCCCCAAATAGGACCAAAGGACAGGGAGCCCAGCCCCAGCATTTT	CASSPPNRTKGQGAQPQHF
TRBD1	.	TRBV25-1	TRBJ2-7	TGTGCCAGCAGTGTGTTTGGAGTTTCCGGGACAGATACCTACGAGCAGTACTTC	CASSVFGVSGTDTYEQYF
TRBD2	.	TRBV6-1	TRBJ2-7	TGTGCCAGCAGTGAGACTAGCGGGGTAGCCTACGAGCAGTACTTC	CASSETSGVAYEQYF
TRBD1	.	TRBV24-1	TRBJ1-2	TGTGCCACCAGTGATGTCCGCCGACAGGGAGGTGGCTACACCTTC	CATSDVRRQGGGYTF
.	few	TRBV3-1/TRBV3-2	TRBJ1-1	TGTGCCAGCCGAGGTTCGAAGAACACTGAAGCTTTCTTT	CASRGSKNTEAFF
.	.	TRBV5-1	TRBJ2-5	TGCGCCAGCTCGGACGCGGGGTCCCAAGAGACCCAGTACTTC	CASSDAGSQETQYF
.	once	TRBV28	TRBJ1-6	TGTGCCAGCAGCTCTAATTCACCCCTCCACTTT	CASSSNSPLHF
TRBD1	.	TRBV28	TRBJ1-1	TGTGCCAGCAAACTTACAGGGGGCGCGGACACTGAAGCTTTCTTT	CASKLTGGADTEAFF
.	.	TRBV25-1	TRBJ2-3	TGTGCCAGCAGTGACTCGAGCGGGTCTAGCACAGATACGCAGTATTTT	CASSDSSGSSTDTQYF
.	.	TRBV27	TRBJ1-6	TGTGCCAGCAGTTCCCACTTGGGCAATTCACCCCTCCACTTT	CASSSHLGNSPLHF
TRBD1	.	TRBV5-1	TRBJ2-7	TGCGCCAGCAGCTTGGAGGGGACAGGGATCGAGCAGTACTTC	CASSLEGTGIEQYF
TRBD1	.	TRBV3-1/TRBV3-2	TRBJ2-7	TGTGCCAGCAGCCCCCGGGACAGGGGGTTGGCCGAGCAGTACTTC	CASSPRDRGLAEQYF
TRBD2	.	TRBV9	TRBJ2-5	TGTGCCAGCAGCGTAGGGACTAGCGGGAGTGAGACCCAGTACTTC	CASSVGTSGSETQYF
.	.	TRBV28	TRBJ1-3	TGTGCCAGCAGTTTTTATATCGGCTCTGGAAACACCATATATTTT	CASSFYIGSGNTIYF
TRBD1	once	TRBV4-1	TRBJ2-7	TGCGCCAGCAGCCCCGGACAGGGGGTCCACGAGCAGTACTTC	CASSPGQGVHEQYF
.	once	TRBV7-9	TRBJ1-2	TGTGCCAGCAGCTTAGGCGGGAGCAACTATGGCTACACCTTC	CASSLGGSNYGYTF
.	once	TRBV10-1	TRBJ2-1	TGCGCCAGCAGTGTGAACACCAACAATGAGCAGTTCTTC	CASSVNTNNEQFF
TRBD1	.	TRBV9	TRBJ2-5	TGTGCCAGCAGCGTACGGACAGGGGTGCGTGCGACCCAGTACTTC	CASSVRTGVRATQYF
TRBD2	many	TRBV19	TRBJ2-7	TGTGCCAGTAGTAGGCTAGCGGGAGCAGTTTACGAGCAGTACTTC	CASSRLAGAVYEQYF
.	.	TRBV5-1	TRBJ2-5	TGCGCCAGCAGGCTAGAGGCGGTAGGGACCCAGTACTTC	CASRLEAVGTQYF
TRBD2	.	TRBV6-2/TRBV6-3	TRBJ2-3	TGTGCCAGCAGTTACTGGGACCTAGCGGGAGGCCCAGATACGCAGTATTTT	CASSYWDLAGGPDTQYF
.	.	TRBV30	TRBJ1-2	TGTGCCTGGAGGACCCAGGGAAACTATGGCTACACCTTC	CAWRTQGNYGYTF
.	once	TRBV27	TRBJ2-7	TGTGCCAGCAGTTTAGCGCCCGGGACAAGTCGCTCCTACGAGCAGTACTTC	CASSLAPGTSRSYEQYF
.	few	TRBV11-3	TRBJ2-1	TGTGCCAGCAGCTTGACCACAGGAAAGCAGTTCTTC	CASSLTTGKQFF
.	.	TRBV4-2	TRBJ1-4	TGTGCCAGCAGCCAAGTAGGAGGATCTGAAAAACTGTTTTTT	CASSQVGGSEKLFF
.	.	TRBV24-1	TRBJ1-1	TGTGCCACCAGTGAGGTCGGGAGTACTGAAGCTTTCTTT	CATSEVGSTEAFF
.	.	TRBV19	TRBJ2-6	TGTGCCAGTACCCATATAGAGAGTGGGGCCAACGTCCTGACTTTC	CASTHIESGANVLTF
TRBD2	.	TRBV5-1	TRBJ2-1	TGCGCCAGCAGCTTGGGTTCTAGCGGAAACTACAATGAGCAGTTCTTC	CASSLGSSGNYNEQFF
TRBD2	.	TRBV10-3	TRBJ2-2	TGTGCCATCAGTAAGACTAGCGGGAGGGCAAACACCGGGGAGCTGTTTTTT	CAISKTSGRANTGELFF